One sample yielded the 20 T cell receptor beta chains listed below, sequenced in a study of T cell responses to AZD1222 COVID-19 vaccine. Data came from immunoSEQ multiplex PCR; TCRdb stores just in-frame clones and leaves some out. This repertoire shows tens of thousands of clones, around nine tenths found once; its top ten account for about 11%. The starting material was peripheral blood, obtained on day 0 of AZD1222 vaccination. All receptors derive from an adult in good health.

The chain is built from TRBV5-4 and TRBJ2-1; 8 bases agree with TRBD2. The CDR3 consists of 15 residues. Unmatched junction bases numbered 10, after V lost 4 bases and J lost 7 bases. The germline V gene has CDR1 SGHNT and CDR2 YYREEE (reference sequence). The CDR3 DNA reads TGTGCCAGCAGCCCACCCGCCAGCGGGAGTAATGAGCAGTTCTTC. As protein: CASSPPASGSNEQFF.

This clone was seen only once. The CDR3 nucleotides are TGTGCCAGCAGCTTAGTAAGCGGGAGGGATATCACCGGGGAGCTGTTTTTT. Translating gives CASSLVSGRDITGELFF. V and J are TRBV11-3 and TRBJ2-2, with 10 bases identical to TRBD2. The V gene end was trimmed by 1 base and the J gene end by 4 bases; junction bases not matched to a gene: 6. Germline V gene sequence: CDR1 SGHNT, CDR2 YENEEA. This CDR3 comprises 17 residues.

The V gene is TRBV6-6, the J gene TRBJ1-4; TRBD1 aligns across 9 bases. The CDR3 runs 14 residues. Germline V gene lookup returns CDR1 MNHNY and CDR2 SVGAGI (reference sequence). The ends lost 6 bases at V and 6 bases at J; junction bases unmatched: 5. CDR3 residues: CASSPQGAYEKLFF. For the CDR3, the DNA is TGTGCCAGCAGCCCACAGGGGGCGTATGAAAAACTGTTTTTT.

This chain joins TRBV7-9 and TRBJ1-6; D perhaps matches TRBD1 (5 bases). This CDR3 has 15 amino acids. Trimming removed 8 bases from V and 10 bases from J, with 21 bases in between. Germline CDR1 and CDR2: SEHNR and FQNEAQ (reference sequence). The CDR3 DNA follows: TGTGCCAGCGTCCCAGACTTAGGGGTGAGCTCACCCCTCCACTTT. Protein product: CASVPDLGVSSPLHF.

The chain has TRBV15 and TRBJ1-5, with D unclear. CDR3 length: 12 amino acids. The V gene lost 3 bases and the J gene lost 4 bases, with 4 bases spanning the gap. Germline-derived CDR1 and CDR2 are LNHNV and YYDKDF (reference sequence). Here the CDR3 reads CATSRDNQPQHF. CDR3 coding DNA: TGTGCCACCAGCAGGGATAATCAGCCCCAGCATTTT.

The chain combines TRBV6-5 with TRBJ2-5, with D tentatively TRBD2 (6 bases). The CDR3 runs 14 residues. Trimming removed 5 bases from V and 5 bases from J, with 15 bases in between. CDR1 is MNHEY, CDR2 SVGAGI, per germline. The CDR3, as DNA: TGTGCCAGCAGTCCCGGGACTGGAGAGGAGACCCAGTACTTC. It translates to CASSPGTGEETQYF.

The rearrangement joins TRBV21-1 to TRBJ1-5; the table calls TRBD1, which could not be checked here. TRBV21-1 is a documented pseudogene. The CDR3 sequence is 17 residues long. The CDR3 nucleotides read TGTGCCAGCCCCAGAGCTCTTCATACAGGGTGCAATCAGCCCCAGCATTTT. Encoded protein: CASPRALHTGCNQPQHF.

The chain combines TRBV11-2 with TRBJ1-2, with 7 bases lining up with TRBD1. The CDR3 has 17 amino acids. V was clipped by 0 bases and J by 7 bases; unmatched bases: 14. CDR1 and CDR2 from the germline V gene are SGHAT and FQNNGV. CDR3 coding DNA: TGTGCCAGCAGCTTAGAATTAGATGGCAGAGGGGGCCCTGGCTACACCTTC. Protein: CASSLELDGRGGPGYTF.

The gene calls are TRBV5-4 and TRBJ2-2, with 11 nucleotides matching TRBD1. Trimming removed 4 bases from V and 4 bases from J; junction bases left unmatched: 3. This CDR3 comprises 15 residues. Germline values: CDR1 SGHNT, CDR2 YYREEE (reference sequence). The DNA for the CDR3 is TGTGCCAGCAGCGGACAGGGGGCCGTCACCGGGGAGCTGTTTTTT. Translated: CASSGQGAVTGELFF.

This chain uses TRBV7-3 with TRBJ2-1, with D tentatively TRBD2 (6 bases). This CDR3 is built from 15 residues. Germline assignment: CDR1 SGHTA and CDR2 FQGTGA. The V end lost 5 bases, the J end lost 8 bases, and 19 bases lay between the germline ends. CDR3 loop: CASSQGTLEQDEQFF. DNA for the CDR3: TGTGCCAGCAGCCAAGGGACTTTGGAACAGGATGAGCAGTTCTTC.

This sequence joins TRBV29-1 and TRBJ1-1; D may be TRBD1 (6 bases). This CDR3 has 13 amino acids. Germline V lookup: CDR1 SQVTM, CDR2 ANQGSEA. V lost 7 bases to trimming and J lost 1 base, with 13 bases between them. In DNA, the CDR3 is TGCAGCGCTGGAGGACAGCCGAACACTGAAGCTTTCTTT. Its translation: CSAGGQPNTEAFF.

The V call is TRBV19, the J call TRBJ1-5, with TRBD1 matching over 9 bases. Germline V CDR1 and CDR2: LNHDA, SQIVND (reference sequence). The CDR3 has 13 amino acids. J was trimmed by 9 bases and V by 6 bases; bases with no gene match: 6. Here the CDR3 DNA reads TGTGCCAGTAGGGGGGGACAGGGCGGGCCCCAGCATTTT. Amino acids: CASRGGQGGPQHF. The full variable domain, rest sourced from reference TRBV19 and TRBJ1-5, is DGGITQSPKYLFRKEGQNVTLSCEQNLNHDAMYWYRQDPGQGLRLIYYSQIVNDFQKGDIAEGYSVSREKKESFPLTVTSAQKNPTAFYLCASRGGQGGPQHFGDGTRLSIL.

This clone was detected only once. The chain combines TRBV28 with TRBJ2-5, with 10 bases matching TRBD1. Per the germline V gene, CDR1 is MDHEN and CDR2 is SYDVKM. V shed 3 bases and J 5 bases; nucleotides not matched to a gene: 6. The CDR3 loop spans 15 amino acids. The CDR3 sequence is CASSFHGTGDETQYF. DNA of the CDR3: TGTGCCAGCAGTTTTCACGGGACAGGGGACGAGACCCAGTACTTC.

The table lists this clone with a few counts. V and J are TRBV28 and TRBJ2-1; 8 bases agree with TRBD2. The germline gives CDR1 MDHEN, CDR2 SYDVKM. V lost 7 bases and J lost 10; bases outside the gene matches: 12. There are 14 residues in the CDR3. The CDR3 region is CASTGGGWPWEQFF. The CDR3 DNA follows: TGTGCCAGCACCGGGGGGGGCTGGCCATGGGAGCAGTTCTTC.

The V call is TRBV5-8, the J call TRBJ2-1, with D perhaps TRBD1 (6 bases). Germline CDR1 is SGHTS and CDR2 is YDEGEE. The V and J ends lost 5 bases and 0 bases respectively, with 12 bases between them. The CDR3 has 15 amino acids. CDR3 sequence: CASSSGTFSYNEQFF. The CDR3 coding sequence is TGTGCCAGCAGTTCCGGGACATTCTCCTACAATGAGCAGTTCTTC.

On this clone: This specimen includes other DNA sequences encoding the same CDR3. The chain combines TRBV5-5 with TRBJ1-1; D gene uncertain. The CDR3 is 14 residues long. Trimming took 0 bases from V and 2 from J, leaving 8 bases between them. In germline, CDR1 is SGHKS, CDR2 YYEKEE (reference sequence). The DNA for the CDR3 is TGTGCCAGCAGCTTGGAGGGAGCTAACACTGAAGCTTTCTTT. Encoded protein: CASSLEGANTEAFF.

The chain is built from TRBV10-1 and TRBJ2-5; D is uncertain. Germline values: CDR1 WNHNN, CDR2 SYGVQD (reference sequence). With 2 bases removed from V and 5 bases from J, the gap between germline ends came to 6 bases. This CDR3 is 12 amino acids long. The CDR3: CASSEVGETQYF. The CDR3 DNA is TGCGCCAGCAGTGAGGTTGGGGAGACCCAGTACTTC.

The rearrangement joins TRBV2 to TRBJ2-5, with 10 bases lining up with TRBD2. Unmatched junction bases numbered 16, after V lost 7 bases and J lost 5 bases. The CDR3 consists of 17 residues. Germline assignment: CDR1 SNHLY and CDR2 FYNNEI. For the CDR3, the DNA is TGTGCCAGCACCTCCCTAACGGGACTAGCGATGGTCGAGACCCAGTACTTC. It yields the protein CASTSLTGLAMVETQYF.

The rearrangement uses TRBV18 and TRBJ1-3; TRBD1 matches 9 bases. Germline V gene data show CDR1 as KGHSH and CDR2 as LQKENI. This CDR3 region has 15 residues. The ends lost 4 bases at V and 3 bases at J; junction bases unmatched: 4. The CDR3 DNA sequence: TGTGCCAGCTCACTCGGGACAGGGAGTGGAAACACCATATATTTT. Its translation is CASSLGTGSGNTIYF.

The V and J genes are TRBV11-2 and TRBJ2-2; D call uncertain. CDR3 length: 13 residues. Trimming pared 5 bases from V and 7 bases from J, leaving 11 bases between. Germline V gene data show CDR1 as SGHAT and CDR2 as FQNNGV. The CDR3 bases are TGTGCCAGCAGCCTGGAAAGGAGCGGGGAGCTGTTTTTT. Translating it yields CASSLERSGELFF.